A selection of T cell receptor beta chains follows, all from one sample in a study of cytomegalovirus exposure and HLA in healthy donors. Assay: immunoSEQ multiplex PCR; the TCRdb copy retains only in-frame clones and omits some. The sample shows under 150,000 clones, 81% of them seen only once. The sample comprised PBMCs. The source is a woman between 35 and 50 years old in good health and CMV-seropositive. Both conserved end residues are trimmed from each CDR3. The size of a clone is reported for some rows only, either as once, few or many, or as a class for expanded clones.

v_call | clone_size | cdr3_aa
TRBV5-1 | few | ASSLLSSSRGEAF
TRBV29-1 | - | SVAGAGHTQY
TRBV27 | - | ASSSGLAVSYEQY
TRBV2 | few | ANTGGATNEKLF
TRBV5-1 | - | ASSSSGTDNQPQH
TRBV6-5 | - | ASSYYGQGEKLF
TRBV7-3 | - | ASSLDRGNTEAF
TRBV5-4 | once | ASSLETSGANPYEQY
TRBV9 | few | ASSVGSGGPYEQY
TRBV29-1 | - | SVSGSENSPLH
TRBV6-4 | - | ATPQARGSSANTGELF
TRBV10-1 | - | ASSSGSPADTQY
TRBV7-8 | - | ASSKRLQGIDTQY
TRBV27 | once | ASQTGLREQY
TRBV11-2 | - | ASSKASGPYNEQF
TRBV29-1 | - | SARTGRTDTQY
TRBV5-4 | - | ASSTGGAGGSYNEQF
TRBV19 | - | ASSINRGG
TRBV27 | - | ASSSYSPMNTEAF
TRBV7-2 | - | ASSLVGGLAGGEQF
TRBV10-2 | - | ASEGGGTEAF
TRBV7-9 | - | ASSFWRQGDNSPLH
TRBV14 | - | ASSQGWALGGYT
TRBV27 | - | ASSPWGGETQY
TRBV7-3 | - | ASSSYTGGIGNEQF
TRBV7-9 | - | ASSSQQGASADTQY
TRBV7-6 | - | ASSSVAGGITDTQY
TRBV19 | once | ASSIGAGGLQETQY
TRBV27 | - | ASSPRQGTDTQY
TRBV14 | - | ASSQDGEGTWNTIY
TRBV9 | few | ASSVVRENEQF
TRBV21-1 | - | ASSKGTSGRIFRDTQY
TRBV28 | - | ASSLGTGYPDTQY
TRBV7-2 | - | ASSSPPGRETQY
TRBV4-1 | - | ASSHRTGREPY
TRBV28 | - | ASSFRGGFGYT
TRBV18 | - | ASGTAGEEKLF
TRBV4-2 | few | ASSQKLQGARGYT
TRBV5-6 | - | ASSLFQVRNQPQH
TRBV2 | - | ASSNQMLGEKLF
TRBV5-1 | few | ASSRRPGDSTDTQY